This TCR beta chain was retrieved from a study of T cell repertoires in cytomegalovirus infection. About the research overall: Recently described HLA-C-restricted plus well-studied HLA-B-restricted CMV epitopes were used. An indication of both CMV infection and matching HLA type came from public TCR beta signatures.

The CDR3 has 15 amino acids. This clonotype occurred once. Its matching antigen is unknown. At one of its ends the junction is not consistent with the germline gene, which may arise from a read error. Using its own MiXCR run on the reads, TCRdb lists one record per CDR3 protein. The repertoire consists of 70,000 or so distinct CDR3 sequences, with less than 30% occurring once and the leading ten covering 59%. Study observations and caveats: Within the response measured ex vivo, HLA-C-restricted CMV-specific TCR beta clonotypes were dominant. Summed frequency of shared TCR beta families picked out CMV carriers who also had the relevant HLA.

The specimen comprised CD8+ T cells from cultured PBMCs, sampled from culture after CMV antigen stimulation. The rearrangement joins TRBV12-3 or TRBV12-4 to TRBJ2-7, with 9 positions matching TRBD2. This clonotype was obtained from a human donor in good health (CMV status not recorded). Some clones in this sample may be carry-over from other donors' samples. CDR3 region: CTSSPPGGGAYEQYF. The CDR3 DNA reads as TGTACCAGCAGCCCCCCTGGCGGGGGGGCCTACGAGCAGTACTTC.